This T cell receptor (beta chain) was obtained from a study of blood T cell repertoires in COVID-19. Study in general: There were acute and convalescent COVID-19 samples, and they came from the United States, Italy and Spain. Nucleic acid was either cDNA or gDNA, and it came from T cells, B-cell-depleted T cells, or PBMCs.

Seattle cases were enrolled at active infection and followed longitudinally. In the authors' methods: Using reference gene primer amplification, nucleated cell counts were estimated. Clones were read by immunoSEQ multiplex PCR, and TCRdb kept only the in-frame ones, dropping some. Clonal size and the V and J genes are those of that table, whereas D and trimming came from the DNA. The data hold some 300,000 clones, with 70% to 90% observed a single time. The CDR3 contains 13 residues. The germline V and J ends were trimmed by 3 bases and 5 bases, with 11 bases remaining between them. Germline values: CDR1 SGHRS, CDR2 YFSETQ.

The sequence was obtained from a woman between 50 and 59 years old with COVID-19, enrolled during active disease. Specimen: peripheral blood. The chain uses TRBV5-1 and TRBJ2-5; possible D gene TRBD2, 5 bases. CDR3 bases: TGCGCCAGCAGCTCGGACGGGAAGGAGACCCAGTACTTC. The encoded protein is CASSSDGKETQYF.